This is a list of T cell receptor beta chains from one sample in a study of blood T cell repertoires in COVID-19. This table comes from immunoSEQ multiplex PCR, and its TCRdb copy is limited to in-frame clones, with some not included. The sample has 150,000 to 200,000 clones, roughly 82% seen once. Sequencing used peripheral blood. The receptors come from a young woman with acute or convalescent COVID-19. CDR3s include the opening cysteine and the closing phenylalanine or tryptophan. D genes are given only for firm matches. Size values are once, few and many counts, or a class for expanded clones, and some rows have none.

>.|TRBJ1-1|few|TRBV7-8
TGTGCCAGCAGCTTACTACCGAGAAGTCCTGAAGCTTTCTTT
CASSLLPRSPEAFF
>TRBD2|TRBJ2-3|.|TRBV20-1
TGCAGTGCTAGTACTCGACTAGCGTTAGATACGCAGTATTTT
CSASTRLALDTQYF
>.|TRBJ2-4|.|TRBV28
TGTGCCAGCAGTCCCCGAAAGGAGGGGGCGAGGGCCAAAAACATTCAGTACTTC
CASSPRKEGARAKNIQYF
>.|TRBJ1-3|.|TRBV19
TGTGCCACCAAACTCACTCCTGGAAACACCATATATTTT
CATKLTPGNTIYF
>.|TRBJ1-1|.|TRBV6-6
TGTGCCAGCGGCCAGGGCGGCGGTGTCACTGAAGCTTTCTTT
CASGQGGGVTEAFF
>.|TRBJ1-3|few|TRBV20-1
TGCAGTGCTAGTGGCGGGGAAACCACCATATATTTT
CSASGGETTIYF
>.|TRBJ1-1|.|TRBV7-2
TGTGCCAGCAGCTTAGTCTGGGGGGGGATGAACACTGAAGCTTTCTTT
CASSLVWGGMNTEAFF
>.|TRBJ1-6|.|TRBV7-8
TGTGCCAGCAGTACAGGGACCCTCCTGGGACCCCTCCACTTT
CASSTGTLLGPLHF
>TRBD2|TRBJ2-7|.|TRBV28
TGTGCCAGCGCACTAGCGGGAGGGCACTACGAGCAGTACTTC
CASALAGGHYEQYF
>.|TRBJ1-2|.|TRBV5-1
TGCGCCAGCAGCTTGGACGGGGGATTTGACTATGGCTACACCTTC
CASSLDGGFDYGYTF
>.|TRBJ2-5|.|TRBV7-2
TGTGCCAGCAGCTTAGGTCGGCTAGAAAAGACCCAGTACTTC
CASSLGRLEKTQYF
>TRBD1|TRBJ2-2|.|TRBV2
TGTGCCAGCAGGGGGGGGACAGGGAGCACCGGGGAGCTGTTTTTT
CASRGGTGSTGELFF
>.|TRBJ2-7|once|TRBV7-2
TGTGCCAGCAGCTTAGCGCACAGGCGGCGGGAGCAGTACTTC
CASSLAHRRREQYF
>TRBD1|TRBJ2-5|.|TRBV28
TGTGCCAGCATACCACGACAGGGTCCCCATCAAGAGACCCAGTACTTC
CASIPRQGPHQETQYF
>TRBD1|TRBJ1-1|.|TRBV27
TGTGCCAGCAGTCCATGGACAGGTGTTATGAACACTGAAGCTTTCTTT
CASSPWTGVMNTEAFF
>TRBD2|TRBJ2-7|.|TRBV29-1
TGCAGCGTTGAAGACTGGACTAGCGGGAGCGGCTACGAGCAGTACTTC
CSVEDWTSGSGYEQYF
>TRBD1|TRBJ1-2|.|TRBV29-1
TGCAGCGTCGTAGGACAGGATTATGGCTACACCTTC
CSVVGQDYGYTF
>TRBD1|TRBJ2-5|.|TRBV7-2
TGTGCCAGCAGCTCCCTTCCGGGACAGGGGGGGACCCAGTACTTC
CASSSLPGQGGTQYF
>.|TRBJ2-6|.|TRBV29-1
TGCAGCGTAGGGACAACTGGGGCCAACGTCCTGACTTTC
CSVGTTGANVLTF
>TRBD1|TRBJ1-3|.|TRBV5-8
TGTGCCAGCAGAAGAGGACAGGGATTCGGAAACACCATATATTTT
CASRRGQGFGNTIYF
>.|TRBJ1-1|few|TRBV18
TGTGCCAGCTCACCACCGTTTACAGGGAGAAAGACTGAAGCTTTCTTT
CASSPPFTGRKTEAFF
>TRBD2|TRBJ2-7|.|TRBV5-8
TGTGCCAGCACTCTTAGCGGGATTCGGTACGAGCAGTACTTC
CASTLSGIRYEQYF
>.|TRBJ1-5|.|TRBV27
TGTGCCAGCAGTTTAAGGGGAAATCAGCCCCAGCATTTT
CASSLRGNQPQHF
>.|TRBJ2-1|.|TRBV24-1
TGTGCCACCAGTGATTCCAGGGGCCAAACCTACAATGAGCAGTTCTTC
CATSDSRGQTYNEQFF
>.|TRBJ2-1|.|TRBV7-9
TGTGCCAGCAGCTTTCCGGGTGGCGGCAGCTCCTACAATGAGCAGTTCTTC
CASSFPGGGSSYNEQFF
>.|TRBJ1-1|once|TRBV4-1
TGCGCCAGCAGCCAATTACTGACAAGCAGCACTGAAGCTTTCTTT
CASSQLLTSSTEAFF
>.|TRBJ1-1|once|TRBV29-1
TGCAGCGTTAGCCGGGGGGGGAGCACTGAAGCTTTCTTT
CSVSRGGSTEAFF
>TRBD1|TRBJ2-2|few|TRBV7-9
TGTGCCAGCAGACCCGGGACAGCGAACACCGGGGAGCTGTTTTTT
CASRPGTANTGELFF
>.|TRBJ2-5|.|TRBV10-2
TGCGCCAGCAGTGGGCCAGGAGGGGAGACCCAGTACTTC
CASSGPGGETQYF
>.|TRBJ2-6|.|TRBV3-1/TRBV3-2
TGTGCCAGCAGCCGGCCAGGAAGTCAGAAGAAATCTGGGGCCAACGTCCTGACTTTC
CASSRPGSQKKSGANVLTF
>.|TRBJ1-6|.|TRBV4-2
TGTGCCAGCAGCCAACCGGGACAAGGTAATTCACCCCTCCACTTT
CASSQPGQGNSPLHF
>.|TRBJ1-3|.|TRBV27
TGTGCCAGCAGCTCTCTACTCTCGCCAGTCGGGAGAAACACCATATATTTT
CASSSLLSPVGRNTIYF
>TRBD1|TRBJ2-1|.|TRBV5-6
TGTGCCAGCAGCTCATCGAGGGACAGGGTCAATGAGCAGTTCTTC
CASSSSRDRVNEQFF
>TRBD2|TRBJ2-1|.|TRBV6-5
TGTGCCAGCAGTTACTCGACTAGCGGATACTACAATGAGCAGTTCTTC
CASSYSTSGYYNEQFF
>.|TRBJ2-1|.|TRBV6-5
TGTGCCAGCAATTCCGAGGGGGCCTACAATGAGCAGTTCTTC
CASNSEGAYNEQFF
>TRBD1|TRBJ1-1|.|TRBV28
TGTGCCAGCAGCCCTACCTCGACAGGGCGGGATGAAGCTTTCTTT
CASSPTSTGRDEAFF
>.|TRBJ2-7|.|TRBV3-1/TRBV3-2
TGTGCCAGCAGCCAAGTGGACTACTACGAGCAGTACTTC
CASSQVDYYEQYF
>TRBD2|TRBJ2-1|.|TRBV7-3
TGTGCCAGCAGCTTCAGCGGGGGACAATACAATGAGCAGTTCTTC
CASSFSGGQYNEQFF
>.|TRBJ1-2|.|TRBV28
TGTGCCAGCGACACACCGGGACACAAAAAAGCTAACTATGGCTACACCTTC
CASDTPGHKKANYGYTF
>TRBD1|TRBJ2-1|.|TRBV6-5
TGTGCCAGCAGGCAAACAGGGGGGCACCACAATGAGCAGTTCTTC
CASRQTGGHHNEQFF
>.|TRBJ2-7|once|TRBV10-3
TGTGCCATCAAGCAGAACAGGGATAGCTACGAGCAGTACTTC
CAIKQNRDSYEQYF
>.|TRBJ1-4|.|TRBV5-6
TGTGCCAGCAGCTCCTTAACGGGGCGGGGGACAAACGAAAAACTGTTTTTT
CASSSLTGRGTNEKLFF
>.|TRBJ1-6|once|TRBV4-1
TGCGCCAGCAGCCCCCTAAACATGGGAGATTCACCCCTCCACTTT
CASSPLNMGDSPLHF
>TRBD1|TRBJ1-5|.|TRBV28
TGTGCCAGCAGTTTATTTAGGACAGGGGGCGCCGGAAGCAATCAGCCCCAGCATTTT
CASSLFRTGGAGSNQPQHF
>.|TRBJ2-3|.|TRBV5-1
TGCGCCAGCAGCTCGCCAGGGCGCCCAGAGACGCAGTATTTT
CASSSPGRPETQYF
>.|TRBJ2-6|.|TRBV24-1
TGTGCCACCAGTTCTCCAGGCCAAAAAACTGGGGCCAACGTCCTGACTTTC
CATSSPGQKTGANVLTF
>TRBD1|TRBJ1-2|once|TRBV24-1
TGTGCCACCAGTGGGAGGACAGGTGGCTACACCTTC
CATSGRTGGYTF